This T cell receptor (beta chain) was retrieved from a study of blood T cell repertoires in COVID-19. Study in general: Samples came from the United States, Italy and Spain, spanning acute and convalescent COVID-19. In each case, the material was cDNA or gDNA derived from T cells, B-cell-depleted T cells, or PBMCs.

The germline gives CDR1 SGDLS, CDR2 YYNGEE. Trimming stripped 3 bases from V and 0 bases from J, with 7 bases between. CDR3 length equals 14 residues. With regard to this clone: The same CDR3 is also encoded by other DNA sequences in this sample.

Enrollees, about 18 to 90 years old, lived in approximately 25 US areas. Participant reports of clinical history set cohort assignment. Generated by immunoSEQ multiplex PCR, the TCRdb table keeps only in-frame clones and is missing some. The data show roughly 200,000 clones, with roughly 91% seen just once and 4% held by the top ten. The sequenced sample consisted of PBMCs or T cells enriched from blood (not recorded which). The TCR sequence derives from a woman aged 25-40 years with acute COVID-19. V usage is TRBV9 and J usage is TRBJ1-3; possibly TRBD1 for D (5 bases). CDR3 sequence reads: CASSGDSSGNTIYF. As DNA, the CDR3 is TGTGCCAGCAGCGGCGACAGCTCTGGAAACACCATATATTTT.